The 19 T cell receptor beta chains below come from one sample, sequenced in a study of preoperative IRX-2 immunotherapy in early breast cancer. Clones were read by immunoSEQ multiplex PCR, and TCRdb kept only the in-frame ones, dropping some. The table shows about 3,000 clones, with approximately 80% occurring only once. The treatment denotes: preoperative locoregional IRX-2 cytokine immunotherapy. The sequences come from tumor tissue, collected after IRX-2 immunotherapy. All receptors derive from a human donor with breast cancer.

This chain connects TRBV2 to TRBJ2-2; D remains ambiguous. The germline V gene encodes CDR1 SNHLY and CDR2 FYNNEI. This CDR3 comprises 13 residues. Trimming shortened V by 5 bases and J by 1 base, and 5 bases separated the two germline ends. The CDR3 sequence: CASSKGNTGELFF. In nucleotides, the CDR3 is TGTGCCAGCAGTAAAGGGAACACCGGGGAGCTGTTTTTT.

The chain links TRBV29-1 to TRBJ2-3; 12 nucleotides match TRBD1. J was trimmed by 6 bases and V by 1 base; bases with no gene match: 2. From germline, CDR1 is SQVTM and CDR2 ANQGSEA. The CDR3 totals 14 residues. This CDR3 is CSVEGGQGADTQYF. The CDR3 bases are TGCAGCGTTGAAGGGGGACAGGGGGCGGATACGCAGTATTTT.

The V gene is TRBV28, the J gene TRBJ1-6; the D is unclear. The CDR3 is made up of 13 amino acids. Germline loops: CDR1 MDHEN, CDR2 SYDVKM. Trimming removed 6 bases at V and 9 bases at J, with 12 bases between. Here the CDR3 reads CASSSRVASPLHF. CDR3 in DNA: TGTGCCAGCAGCTCTCGGGTAGCTTCACCCCTCCACTTT.

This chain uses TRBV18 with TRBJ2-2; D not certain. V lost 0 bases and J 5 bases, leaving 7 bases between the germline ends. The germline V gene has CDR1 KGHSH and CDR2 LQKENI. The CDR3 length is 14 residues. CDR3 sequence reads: CASSPPGRTGELFF. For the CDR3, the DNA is TGTGCCAGCTCACCACCGGGTCGGACCGGGGAGCTGTTTTTT.

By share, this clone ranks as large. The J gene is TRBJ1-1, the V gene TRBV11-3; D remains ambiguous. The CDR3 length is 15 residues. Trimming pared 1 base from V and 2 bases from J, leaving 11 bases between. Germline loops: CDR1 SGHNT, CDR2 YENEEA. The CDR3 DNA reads TGTGCCAGCAGCTTAGTTTTGGTGGGTAACACTGAAGCTTTCTTT. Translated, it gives CASSLVLVGNTEAFF.

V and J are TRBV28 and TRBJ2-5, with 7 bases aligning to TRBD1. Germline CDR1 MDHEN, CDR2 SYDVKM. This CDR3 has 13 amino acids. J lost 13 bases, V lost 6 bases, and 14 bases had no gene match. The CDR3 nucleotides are TGTGCCAGCAGGACATCGACTCGACAGGGTTCGTACTTC. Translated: CASRTSTRQGSYF.

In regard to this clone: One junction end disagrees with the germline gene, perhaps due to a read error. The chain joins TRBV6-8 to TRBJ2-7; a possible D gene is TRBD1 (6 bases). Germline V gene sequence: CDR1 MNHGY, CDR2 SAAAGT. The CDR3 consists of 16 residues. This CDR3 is CAISAVGDRYSYEQYF. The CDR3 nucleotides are TGTGCCATCAGTGCGGTCGGTGACAGGTATAGCTACGAGCAGTACTTC.

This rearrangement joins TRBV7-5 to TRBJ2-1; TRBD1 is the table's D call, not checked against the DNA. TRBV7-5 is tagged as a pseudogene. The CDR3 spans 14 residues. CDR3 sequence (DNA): TGTGCCAGCAGCTTAGGGGCAGCCTACAATGAGCAGTTCTTC. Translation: CASSLGAAYNEQFF.

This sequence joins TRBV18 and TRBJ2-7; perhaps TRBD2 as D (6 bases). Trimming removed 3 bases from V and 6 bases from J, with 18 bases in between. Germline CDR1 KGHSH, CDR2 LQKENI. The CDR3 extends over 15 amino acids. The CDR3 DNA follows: TGTGCCAGCTCACCGTTAGGAGGGCCGGGGAGCGAGCAGTACTTC. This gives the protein CASSPLGGPGSEQYF.

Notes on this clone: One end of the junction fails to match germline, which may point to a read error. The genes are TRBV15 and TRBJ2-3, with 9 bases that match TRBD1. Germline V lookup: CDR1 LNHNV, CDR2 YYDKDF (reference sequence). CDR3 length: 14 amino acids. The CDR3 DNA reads TGTGCCAGCAGCAGGACAGGGGGCACAGATACGCAGTATTTT. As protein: CASSRTGGTDTQYF. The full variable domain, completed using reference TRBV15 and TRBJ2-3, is DAMVIQNPRYQVTQFGKPVTLSCSQTLNHNVMYWYQQKSSQAPKLLFHYYDKDFNNEADTPDNFQSRRPNTSFCFLDIRSPGLGDTAMYLCASSRTGGTDTQYFGPGTRLTVL.

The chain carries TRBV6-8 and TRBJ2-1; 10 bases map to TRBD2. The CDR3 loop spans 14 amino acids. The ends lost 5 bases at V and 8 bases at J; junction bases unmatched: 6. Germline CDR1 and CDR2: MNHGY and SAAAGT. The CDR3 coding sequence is TGTGCCAGCAGTCCTAGCGGGGGAAGGGATGAGCAGTTCTTC. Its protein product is CASSPSGGRDEQFF.

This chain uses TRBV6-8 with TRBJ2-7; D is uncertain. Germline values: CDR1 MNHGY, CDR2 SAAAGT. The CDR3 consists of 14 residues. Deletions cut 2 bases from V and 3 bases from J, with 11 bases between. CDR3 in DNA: TGTGCCAGCAGTTACCTCCCTCCTGTCTACGAGCAGTACTTC. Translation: CASSYLPPVYEQYF.

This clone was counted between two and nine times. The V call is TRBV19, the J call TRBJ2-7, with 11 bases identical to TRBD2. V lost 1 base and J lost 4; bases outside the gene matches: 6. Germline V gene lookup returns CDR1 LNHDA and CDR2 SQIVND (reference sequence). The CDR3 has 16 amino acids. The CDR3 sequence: CASSIALAGASYEQYF. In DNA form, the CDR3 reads TGTGCCAGTAGTATAGCACTAGCGGGAGCGTCGTACGAGCAGTACTTC.

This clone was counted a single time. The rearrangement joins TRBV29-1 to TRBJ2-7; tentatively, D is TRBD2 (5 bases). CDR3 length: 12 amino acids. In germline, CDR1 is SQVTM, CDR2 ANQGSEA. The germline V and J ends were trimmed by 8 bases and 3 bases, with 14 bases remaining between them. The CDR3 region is CSCRGYSYEQYF. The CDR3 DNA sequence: TGCAGCTGCCGCGGGTACAGCTACGAGCAGTACTTC.

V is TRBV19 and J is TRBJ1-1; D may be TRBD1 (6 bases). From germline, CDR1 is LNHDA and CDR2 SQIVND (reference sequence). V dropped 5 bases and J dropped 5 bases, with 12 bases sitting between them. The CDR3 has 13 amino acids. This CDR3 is CASSGQPGTEAFF. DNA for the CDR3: TGTGCCAGTAGTGGACAGCCCGGGACTGAAGCTTTCTTT.

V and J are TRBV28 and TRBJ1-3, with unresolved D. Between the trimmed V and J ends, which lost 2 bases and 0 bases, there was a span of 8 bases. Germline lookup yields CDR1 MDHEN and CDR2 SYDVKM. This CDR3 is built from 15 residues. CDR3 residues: CASSLGLNSGNTIYF. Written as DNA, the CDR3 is TGTGCCAGCAGTTTAGGGCTGAACTCTGGAAACACCATATATTTT. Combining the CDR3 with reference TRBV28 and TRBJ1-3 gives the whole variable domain DVKVTQSSRYLVKRTGEKVFLECVQDMDHENMFWYRQDPGLGLRLIYFSYDVKMKEKGDIPEGYSVSREKKERFSLILESASTNQTSMYLCASSLGLNSGNTIYFGEGSWLTVV.

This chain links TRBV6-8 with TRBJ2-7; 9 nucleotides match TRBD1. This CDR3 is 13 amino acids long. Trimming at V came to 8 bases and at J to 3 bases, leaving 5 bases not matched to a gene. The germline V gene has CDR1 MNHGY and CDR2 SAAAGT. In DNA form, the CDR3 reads TGTGCCAGCGGGACAGGGTCTTTCTACGAGCAGTACTTC. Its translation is CASGTGSFYEQYF.

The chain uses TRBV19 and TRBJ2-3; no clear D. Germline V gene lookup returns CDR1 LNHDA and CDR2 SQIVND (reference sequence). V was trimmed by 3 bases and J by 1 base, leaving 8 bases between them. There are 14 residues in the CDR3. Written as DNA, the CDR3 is TGTGCCAGTAGTATGGGAAGAGGCACAGATACGCAGTATTTT. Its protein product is CASSMGRGTDTQYF.

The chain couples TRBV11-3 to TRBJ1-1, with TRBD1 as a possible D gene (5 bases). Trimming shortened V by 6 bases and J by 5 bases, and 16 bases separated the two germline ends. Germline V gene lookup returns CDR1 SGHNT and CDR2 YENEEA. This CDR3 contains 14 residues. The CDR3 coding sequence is TGTGCCAGCAGTCCTCAGGGTTGGTATACTGAAGCTTTCTTT. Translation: CASSPQGWYTEAFF. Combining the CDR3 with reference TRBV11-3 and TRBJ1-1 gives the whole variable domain EAGVVQSPRYKIIEKKQPVAFWCNPISGHNTLYWYLQNLGQGPELLIRYENEEAVDDSQLPKDRFSAERLKGVDSTLKIQPAELGDSAVYLCASSPQGWYTEAFFGQGTRLTVV.